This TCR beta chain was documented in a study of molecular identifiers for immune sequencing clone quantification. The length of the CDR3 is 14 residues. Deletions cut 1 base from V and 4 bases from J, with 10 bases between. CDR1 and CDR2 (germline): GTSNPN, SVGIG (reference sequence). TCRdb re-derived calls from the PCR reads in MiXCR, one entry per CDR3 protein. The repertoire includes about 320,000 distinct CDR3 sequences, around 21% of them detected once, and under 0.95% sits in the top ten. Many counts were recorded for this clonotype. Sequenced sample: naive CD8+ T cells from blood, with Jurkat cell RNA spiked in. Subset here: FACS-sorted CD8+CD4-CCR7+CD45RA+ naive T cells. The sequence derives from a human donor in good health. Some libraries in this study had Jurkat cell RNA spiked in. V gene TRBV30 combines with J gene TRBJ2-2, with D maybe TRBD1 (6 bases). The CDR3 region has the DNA TGTGCCTGGAGTGCGACAGGCCTCACCGGGGAGCTGTTTTTT. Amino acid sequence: CAWSATGLTGELFF. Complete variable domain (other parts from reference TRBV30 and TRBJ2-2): SQTIHQWPATLVQPVGSPLSLECTVEGTSNPNLYWYRQAAGRGLQLLFYSVGIGQISSEVPQNLSASRPQDRQFILSSKKLLLSDSGFYLCAWSATGLTGELFFGEGSRLTVL.